This T cell receptor (beta chain) was sequenced for a study of monozygotic twins with inflammatory bowel disease. The CDR3 is 13 residues long. Germline CDR1 and CDR2: MNHEY and SMNVEV (reference sequence). Skipping T cell sorting, the study isolated total RNA directly from whole blood. Of note for this clonotype: Its antigen is currently unknown.

General observations from the study: Among twins, concordant and discordant pairs did not differ in repertoire similarity, possibly from limited power.

Each CDR3 protein gets one entry in TCRdb, which reprocessed the 5' RACE reads and gives no DNA. The sample spans over 130,000 distinct CDR3 sequences; the ten largest clones claim roughly 2.5%. This receptor was identified in a human donor with ulcerative colitis or Crohn's disease, or a healthy co-twin of an affected twin (not recorded which). The sequencing input was blood. This chain connects TRBV27 to TRBJ2-2; as DNA is missing, the TRBD1 call by TCRdb cannot be tested. CDR3 region: CASSLVRGGELFF.